The 28 T cell receptor beta chains listed next were all sequenced from one sample in a study of blood T cell repertoires in COVID-19. Generated by immunoSEQ multiplex PCR, the TCRdb table keeps only in-frame clones and is missing some. The data hold about 84,000 clones, with 65% to 85% observed a single time. Sequenced material: peripheral blood. These receptors were obtained from a woman over 75 with acute or convalescent COVID-19.

V is TRBV20-1 and J is TRBJ1-2, with 9 bases identical to TRBD1. Germline V gene data show CDR1 as DFQATT and CDR2 as SNEGSKA (reference sequence). The CDR3 contains 13 residues. Trimming cost V 3 bases and J 6 bases; bases outside gene matches: 5. The DNA of the CDR3 is TGCAGTGCTAGTAGCCGGACAGGGGATGGCTACACCTTC. Its translation is CSASSRTGDGYTF.

This clone was observed a single time. The CDR3 DNA reads as TGTGCCACCAGCAGAGCCGGGACAAACAATGAGCAGTTCTTC. Protein sequence: CATSRAGTNNEQFF. V and J are TRBV15 and TRBJ2-1; a possible D gene is TRBD1 (6 bases). CDR1 LNHNV and CDR2 YYDKDF come from the germline V gene (reference sequence). The CDR3 loop spans 14 amino acids. The V gene lost 1 base and the J gene lost 5 bases, with 9 bases spanning the gap.

The chain combines TRBV7-3 with TRBJ2-3; no firm D call. This CDR3 comprises 13 residues. CDR1 is SGHTA and CDR2 is FQGTGA in the germline V gene. V was pared by 9 bases and J by 1 base, with 11 bases between. CDR3 bases: TGTGCCAGTGCGACTGGTCGCACAGATACGCAGTATTTT. Amino acids: CASATGRTDTQYF.

The CDR3 DNA is TGTGCCAGCAGCTCTTACATGGCCCCCTACAATGAGCAGTTCTTC. Protein: CASSSYMAPYNEQFF. This chain joins TRBV5-5 and TRBJ2-1, with D uncertain. The CDR3 loop spans 15 amino acids. Trimming shortened V by 3 bases and J by 2 bases, and 12 bases separated the two germline ends. From germline, CDR1 is SGHKS and CDR2 YYEKEE (reference sequence).

This chain uses TRBV15 with TRBJ1-5, with TRBD1 matching 7 bases. J was trimmed by 7 bases and V by 4 bases; bases with no gene match: 7. The CDR3 extends over 14 amino acids. CDR1 and CDR2 (germline): LNHNV, YYDKDF (reference sequence). CDR3 protein: CATSTRQGEQPQHF. The CDR3 DNA follows: TGTGCCACCAGCACAAGACAGGGAGAGCAGCCCCAGCATTTT. Full variable domain (remainder filled in from reference TRBV15 and TRBJ1-5): DAMVIQNPRYQVTQFGKPVTLSCSQTLNHNVMYWYQQKSSQAPKLLFHYYDKDFNNEADTPDNFQSRRPNTSFCFLDIRSPGLGDTAMYLCATSTRQGEQPQHFGDGTRLSIL.

This clone was observed a handful of times. This chain links TRBV19 with TRBJ2-2, with D possibly matching TRBD1 (6 bases). The V gene lost 7 bases and the J gene lost 6 bases, with 15 bases spanning the gap. Germline CDR1 and CDR2: LNHDA and SQIVND (reference sequence). The CDR3 runs 14 residues. For the CDR3, the DNA is TGTGCCAGTAAAGGCGGCAGGGGTTCCGGGGAGCTGTTTTTT. Its protein product is CASKGGRGSGELFF. The full variable domain, rest sourced from reference TRBV19 and TRBJ2-2, is DGGITQSPKYLFRKEGQNVTLSCEQNLNHDAMYWYRQDPGQGLRLIYYSQIVNDFQKGDIAEGYSVSREKKESFPLTVTSAQKNPTAFYLCASKGGRGSGELFFGEGSRLTVL.

The rearrangement joins TRBV21-1 to TRBJ2-7; the listed D gene, TRBD1, was not tested against the DNA. TRBV21-1 is reported as a pseudogene. The CDR3 has 15 amino acids. Here the CDR3 reads CASPKVRDSRYEQYF. The CDR3 coding sequence is TGTGCCAGCCCCAAGGTCCGAGACAGCCGCTACGAGCAGTACTTC.

V is TRBV5-1 and J is TRBJ1-4, with 7 bases lining up with TRBD1. V lost 0 bases to trimming and J lost 4 bases; unmatched junction nucleotides: 3. The CDR3 covers 15 residues. Germline lookup yields CDR1 SGHRS and CDR2 YFSETQ. This CDR3 is CASSLEAGGNEKLFF. The DNA of the CDR3 is TGCGCCAGCAGCTTGGAAGCAGGGGGTAATGAAAAACTGTTTTTT.

The chain couples TRBV30 to TRBJ2-1; D ambiguous. CDR1 is GTSNPN, CDR2 SVGIG, per germline (reference sequence). CDR3 length: 11 residues. The germline V and J ends were trimmed by 5 bases and 3 bases, with 5 bases remaining between them. CDR3 coding DNA: TGTGCCTGGCTTAGCTACAATGAGCAGTTCTTC. It yields the protein CAWLSYNEQFF.

The V call is TRBV28, the J call TRBJ1-2, with D uncertain. In germline, CDR1 is MDHEN, CDR2 SYDVKM. This CDR3 comprises 11 residues. The V gene lost 4 bases and the J gene lost 4 bases, with 4 bases spanning the gap. The CDR3 loop reads CASSWSYGYTF. The CDR3 DNA sequence: TGTGCCAGCAGTTGGAGCTATGGCTACACCTTC.

The chain is built from TRBV5-1 and TRBJ2-7; weak D call: TRBD2 (6 bases). V was pared by 2 bases and J by 2 bases, with 11 bases between. CDR3 length equals 14 residues. Germline CDR1 is SGHRS and CDR2 is YFSETQ. CDR3 sequence reads: CASSFPGSAYEQYF. In DNA, the CDR3 is TGCGCCAGCAGCTTTCCCGGGAGTGCCTACGAGCAGTACTTC. The variable domain in full, with the rest retrieved from reference TRBV5-1 and TRBJ2-7, is KAGVTQTPRYLIKTRGQQVTLSCSPISGHRSVSWYQQTPGQGLQFLFEYFSETQRNKGNFPGRFSGRQFSNSRSEMNVSTLELGDSALYLCASSFPGSAYEQYFGPGTRLTVT.

The chain links TRBV5-1 to TRBJ2-7; D unclear. V shed 0 bases and J shed 2 bases, with 9 bases lying between them. Per germline, CDR1 SGHRS and CDR2 YFSETQ. This CDR3 has 14 amino acids. CDR3: CASSLVGATYEQYF. In DNA, the CDR3 is TGCGCCAGCAGCTTGGTGGGCGCAACCTACGAGCAGTACTTC.

The rearrangement uses TRBV15 and TRBJ1-6; D ambiguous. Trimming took 5 bases from V and 10 from J, leaving 9 bases between them. The length of the CDR3 is 12 residues. Germline CDR1 LNHNV, CDR2 YYDKDF (reference sequence). Here the CDR3 reads CATSDVRSPLHF. In nucleotides, the CDR3 is TGTGCCACCAGCGATGTGAGGTCACCCCTCCACTTT.

The chain employs TRBV9 and TRBJ1-1; 11 nucleotides agree with TRBD1. Losses at the gene ends were 2 bases for V and 4 bases for J; bases not matched to a gene: 1. Germline V lookup: CDR1 SGDLS, CDR2 YYNGEE. The CDR3 extends over 14 amino acids. CDR3 DNA: TGTGCCAGCAGCGTTGGGACAGGGGGCACTGAAGCTTTCTTT. Translated, it gives CASSVGTGGTEAFF.

The chain has TRBV18 and TRBJ2-2, with 8 bases matching TRBD2. V lost 3 bases to trimming and J lost 1 base; unmatched junction nucleotides: 4. This CDR3 comprises 16 residues. In germline, CDR1 is KGHSH, CDR2 LQKENI. CDR3 nucleotide sequence: TGTGCCAGCTCACCCCTCGCGGGGGGGAACACCGGGGAGCTGTTTTTT. Its protein product is CASSPLAGGNTGELFF. Full variable domain (outside the CDR3, taken from reference TRBV18 and TRBJ2-2): NAGVMQNPRHLVRRRGQEARLRCSPMKGHSHVYWYRQLPEEGLKFMVYLQKENIIDESGMPKERFSAEFPKEGPSILRIQQVVRGDSAAYFCASSPLAGGNTGELFFGEGSRLTVL.

The chain recombines TRBV19 with TRBJ1-2; D remains ambiguous. V shed 7 bases and J shed 0 bases, with 15 bases lying between them. CDR3 size: 15 residues. Germline CDR1 reads LNHDA; CDR2 reads SQIVND (reference sequence). CDR3 coding DNA: TGTGCCAGTACGGGAGAGGCCTTAGCTAACTATGGCTACACCTTC. Amino acid sequence: CASTGEALANYGYTF.

This clone was picked up one time. V and J are TRBV6-5 and TRBJ1-3; tentatively, D is TRBD1 (6 bases). The germline CDR1 and CDR2 sequences are MNHEY and SVGAGI. Trimming pared 9 bases from V and 0 bases from J, leaving 12 bases between. The CDR3 sequence is 14 residues long. The CDR3 loop reads CASRGGSSGNTIYF. The DNA of the CDR3 is TGTGCCAGTCGGGGGGGCTCCTCTGGAAACACCATATATTTT.

The chain couples TRBV16 to TRBJ1-3, with D uncertain. The V gene's germline CDR1 is KGHSY and CDR2 FQNENV. The V end was cut by 4 bases, the J end by 0 bases, with 10 bases between. The CDR3 is made up of 15 amino acids. As DNA, the CDR3 is TGTGCCAGCAGCCCCGGACTGTCCTCTGGAAACACCATATATTTT. The encoded protein is CASSPGLSSGNTIYF.

This clone came up a few times. The chain couples TRBV7-2 to TRBJ2-7, with D possibly TRBD2 on 5 matching bases. CDR1 and CDR2 from the germline V gene are SGHTA and FQGNSA. V lost 5 bases and J 3 bases, leaving 11 bases between the germline ends. The CDR3 spans 13 residues. CDR3 nucleotides: TGTGCCAGCAGCCCAGAGGCGGGCTACGAGCAGTACTTC. Encoded protein: CASSPEAGYEQYF.

This rearrangement joins TRBV5-6 to TRBJ1-6; maybe TRBD1 (5 bases). The CDR3 spans 15 residues. V lost 0 bases and J 7 bases, leaving 11 bases between the germline ends. Germline V gene lookup returns CDR1 SGHDT and CDR2 YYEEEE. The CDR3, as DNA: TGTGCCAGCAGCTTGGTTGGGGCGAGAAATTCACCCCTCCACTTT. Residues: CASSLVGARNSPLHF.

The J gene is TRBJ2-7, the V gene TRBV5-4; 10 bases are a match to TRBD2. Germline assignment: CDR1 SGHNT and CDR2 YYREEE (reference sequence). The trim removed 5 bases at V and 3 bases at J, leaving 8 bases unmatched. CDR3 length: 15 residues. CDR3 amino acids: CASRRVAGGSYEQYF. CDR3 DNA sequence: TGTGCCAGCAGACGGGTAGCGGGAGGAAGCTACGAGCAGTACTTC.

The rearrangement links TRBV21-1 to TRBJ2-1; the tabulated D call, TRBD2, remains unverified against the DNA. TRBV21-1 is termed a pseudogene. The CDR3 runs to 18 residues. CDR3 amino acids: CASSKALGGGSSYNEQFF. The CDR3 DNA sequence: TGTGCCAGCAGCAAAGCGCTCGGTGGCGGGAGCTCCTACAATGAGCAGTTCTTC.

This clone was counted between two and nine times. V gene TRBV18 combines with J gene TRBJ1-5; D not resolved. Germline V gene sequence: CDR1 KGHSH, CDR2 LQKENI. V was cut by 1 base and J by 0 bases, with 10 bases left in between. The CDR3 is made up of 16 amino acids. The CDR3 loop is CASSPQAWASNQPQHF. CDR3 nucleotide sequence: TGTGCCAGCTCACCACAGGCCTGGGCTAGCAATCAGCCCCAGCATTTT.

The chain has TRBV28 and TRBJ2-7, with TRBD2 identical over 14 bases. Trimming at V came to 4 bases and at J to 1 base, leaving 9 bases not matched to a gene. Germline CDR1 reads MDHEN; CDR2 reads SYDVKM. This CDR3 contains 18 residues. As DNA, the CDR3 is TGTGCCAGCAGTTCTCAGACTAGCGGGAGGGCCCGATCCTACGAGCAGTACTTC. This translates into CASSSQTSGRARSYEQYF.

This clone showed up just once. This rearrangement joins TRBV12-3 or TRBV12-4 to TRBJ2-7; possible D gene TRBD2, 5 bases. This CDR3 contains 13 residues. Deletions cut 5 bases from V and 6 bases from J, with 14 bases between. The CDR3 region is CASSPGGGSEQYF. CDR3 nucleotide sequence: TGTGCCAGCAGTCCAGGAGGAGGAAGCGAGCAGTACTTC.

V and J are TRBV18 and TRBJ1-1; D is uncertain. The germline CDR1 and CDR2 sequences are KGHSH and LQKENI. Trimming left V 4 bases short and J 2 bases short, with 11 bases between. This CDR3 is built from 14 residues. This chain's CDR3 is CASSRQSINTEAFF. CDR3 coding DNA: TGTGCCAGCTCACGTCAGTCCATAAACACTGAAGCTTTCTTT.

This clone is a singleton in its sample. V and J are TRBV7-9 and TRBJ1-2; 10 bases agree with TRBD1. The germline V gene encodes CDR1 SEHNR and CDR2 FQNEAQ (reference sequence). With 5 bases clipped from V and 4 bases from J, the junction kept 10 bases outside the gene matches. The length of the CDR3 is 16 residues. CDR3 loop: CASSDDRTGGVYGYTF. CDR3 DNA sequence: TGTGCCAGCAGCGATGACCGGACAGGGGGTGTCTATGGCTACACCTTC.

The chain couples TRBV30 to TRBJ2-7; tentatively, D is TRBD1 (5 bases). The V gene lost 2 bases and the J gene lost 4 bases, with 6 bases spanning the gap. This CDR3 contains 11 residues. The germline V gene has CDR1 GTSNPN and CDR2 SVGIG (reference sequence). The CDR3 nucleotides read TGTGCCTGGAGTCAGGGATACGAGCAGTACTTC. It codes for CAWSQGYEQYF. Together with reference TRBV30 and TRBJ2-7, the CDR3 gives the full variable domain: SQTIHQWPATLVQPVGSPLSLECTVEGTSNPNLYWYRQAAGRGLQLLFYSVGIGQISSEVPQNLSASRPQDRQFILSSKKLLLSDSGFYLCAWSQGYEQYFGPGTRLTVT.